One TCR beta chain is described in this entry. The antigen is unknown. Relapses following autologous stem cell transplantation were seen in all patients, with brentuximab vedotin exposure varying. TCRdb's copy holds only in-frame clones and misses some; the assay was immunoSEQ multiplex PCR. Among about 46,000 clones listed, around 80% were seen once. The data are from a study of PD-1 blockade in classical Hodgkin lymphoma. General observations from the study: The drivers behind the repertoire differences, possibly disease activity or prior therapy, remain undefined.

Per germline, CDR1 SGHTA and CDR2 FQGNSA. This CDR3 spans 12 amino acids. V gave up 4 bases and J gave up 7 bases, with 10 bases separating them. This specimen was peripheral blood mononuclear cells (PBMCs), taken before the second cycle of nivolumab. The chain is built from TRBV7-2 and TRBJ1-2, with D perhaps TRBD1 (6 bases). The source of this sequence is a human donor with classical Hodgkin lymphoma. The CDR3 DNA reads as TGTGCCAGCAGCTCGTACAGGGTTGGCTACACCTTC. This translates into CASSSYRVGYTF.